This TCR beta chain was obtained from a study of Graves' ophthalmopathy and Graves' hyperthyroidism. J was trimmed by 0 bases and V by 6 bases; bases with no gene match: 15. CDR1 is SNHLY and CDR2 is FYNNEI in the germline V gene. This CDR3 spans 19 amino acids. Study outcomes and limitations: Blood also held most thyroid clonotypes expanded above 0.001 frequency. Predictions made by the model for ophthalmopathy progression reached approximately 71% sensitivity and just under 75% specificity. Separation of ophthalmopathy from stable hyperthyroidism was achieved by a 13-signature model, at roughly 88% sensitivity and roughly 81% specificity.

The study amplified TCR beta CDR3 regions using RNA transcripts. The workflow started with a first-round RT-PCR run with HTBI primers and then moved on to a second-round multiplex PCR. Using its own MiXCR run on the multiplex PCR reads, TCRdb lists one record per CDR3 protein. The top ten clones hold 7% of a sample with about 400,000 distinct CDR3 sequences, just over 15% of them seen once. This clonotype was detected ten times or more. Its specificity is not known. The chain carries TRBV2 and TRBJ1-5; 9 nucleotides align to TRBD1. What was sequenced was peripheral blood. This receptor was identified in a woman aged 18-30 years with stable Graves' hyperthyroidism. CDR3 bases: TGTGCCAGCAGGGGCGACCCGGGACAGGGAAGATATAGCAATCAGCCCCAGCATTTT. Translation: CASRGDPGQGRYSNQPQHF.